This is a list of T cell receptor beta chains from one sample in a study of blood T cell repertoires in COVID-19. Method: immunoSEQ multiplex PCR; TCRdb's copy keeps in-frame clones and lacks some. The sample consists of 200,000 to 250,000 clones, more than 80% of them appearing once. The specimen sequenced was PBMCs or T cells enriched from blood (not recorded which). Receptor source: a man in his sixties who had recovered from COVID-19. Both conserved end residues are part of each CDR3. The D gene is left open where the match is weak.

j_call: TRBJ2-7; v_call: TRBV5-1; d_call: -; cdr3_aa: CASDQGLPGGRYEQYF
j_call: TRBJ2-3; v_call: TRBV2; d_call: -; cdr3_aa: CASSEAIKGGSTDTQYF
j_call: TRBJ1-2; v_call: TRBV5-1; d_call: -; cdr3_aa: CASSLAQGAQANYGYTF
j_call: TRBJ1-1; v_call: TRBV24-1; d_call: -; cdr3_aa: CATANPNTEAFF
j_call: TRBJ1-2; v_call: TRBV6-5; d_call: TRBD1; cdr3_aa: CASRGTGGSGGYTF
j_call: TRBJ2-7; v_call: TRBV18; d_call: -; cdr3_aa: CASSQGQSSYEQYF
j_call: TRBJ1-3; v_call: TRBV5-5; d_call: -; cdr3_aa: CASSLQDPRPTRRGNTIYF
j_call: TRBJ1-1; v_call: TRBV6-5; d_call: -; cdr3_aa: CASSLGGMGNTEAFF
j_call: TRBJ1-1; v_call: TRBV19; d_call: TRBD1; cdr3_aa: CASSPWTGDTEAFF
j_call: TRBJ2-4; v_call: TRBV5-4; d_call: TRBD2; cdr3_aa: CASTHSGGAKNIQYF
j_call: TRBJ2-4; v_call: TRBV21-1; d_call: -; cdr3_aa: CASIRILAKNIQYF
j_call: TRBJ2-7; v_call: TRBV13; d_call: TRBD1; cdr3_aa: CASSPTGTGDYEQYF
j_call: TRBJ1-1; v_call: TRBV5-1; d_call: TRBD1; cdr3_aa: CASSGTGATEAFF
j_call: TRBJ2-2; v_call: TRBV7-2; d_call: -; cdr3_aa: CASSLGIADTGELFF
j_call: TRBJ1-2; v_call: TRBV2; d_call: -; cdr3_aa: CASGGGITNYGYTF
j_call: TRBJ1-5; v_call: TRBV19; d_call: -; cdr3_aa: CASSIGYSTGNQPQHF
j_call: TRBJ1-5; v_call: TRBV19; d_call: -; cdr3_aa: CAGGHSSNQPQHF
j_call: TRBJ2-3; v_call: TRBV7-8; d_call: TRBD2; cdr3_aa: CASSLVTSGYEYTDTQYF